This TCR beta chain was found in a study of vaccination effects on CD4 cells after COVID-19. Overall study findings and caveats: Whether induced by infection or by vaccine, clones showed marked clonal contraction late after vaccination. Convalescent patients in the study were few, and early post-infection timepoints were absent. Common cold coronavirus cross-reactivity was shown by only 1 of 255 vaccine-induced clones in healthy vaccinees.

Germline CDR1 MNHNY, CDR2 SVGAGI (reference sequence). Losses at the gene ends were 6 bases for V and 4 bases for J; bases not matched to a gene: 13. There are 16 residues in the CDR3. About this clone itself: The antigen remains unidentified.

Libraries were prepared by immunoSEQ multiplex PCR; TCRdb keeps only in-frame clonotypes and omits some of them. Of about 24,000 clones in the sample, 55% to 75% are singletons; the top ten hold around 13%. Ahead of sequencing, the ViraFEST assay grew antigen-specific CD4+ T cells using viral peptide pools. Following culture for about 11 days, CD4+ T cells were isolated. Nucleocapsid antibody tests were negative, and the vaccine recipients had no prior SARS-CoV-2 infection. Half of the medium was exchanged for IL-2 medium on both days 3 and 7. This rearrangement joins TRBV6-6 to TRBJ2-7; the match to TRBD2 covers 9 bases. The TCR sequence derives from a human donor who received a COVID-19 vaccine. Sequencing used CD4+ T cells from PBMCs cultured with HCoV-OC43 spike peptides, obtained before COVID-19 vaccination. Noted subset: HCoV-OC43 spike overlapping peptide pool stimulation. For the CDR3, the DNA is TGTGCCAGCAGAACCCCCGGCGGGGGGGCCTCTTACGAGCAGTACTTC. The encoded protein is CASRTPGGGASYEQYF.